These 24 T cell receptor beta chains were sequenced from one sample in a study of Ad26.COV2.S vaccination and SARS-CoV-2 variants. This table comes from immunoSEQ multiplex PCR, and its TCRdb copy is limited to in-frame clones, with some not included. The sample holds fewer than 500,000 clones, about 93% seen once. Documented treatment: around 19 received Ad26.COV2.S at low or high dose, single or two shots; about 5 received placebo; per-sample allocation not given. Material that was analyzed had been drawn on day 63 after the first vaccine or placebo injection. Sequencing was performed on peripheral blood, taken in a trial of Ad26.COV2.S vaccine versus placebo. The receptors shown here come from a person aged 18 to 59 who received the Ad26.COV2.S COVID-19 vaccine or a placebo.

The J gene is TRBJ2-5, the V gene TRBV6-5; D gene ambiguous. The germline gives CDR1 MNHEY, CDR2 SVGAGI. The germline V and J ends were trimmed by 7 bases and 2 bases, with 14 bases remaining between them. The CDR3 loop spans 14 amino acids. Here the CDR3 reads CASTQYNDQETQYF. The CDR3 DNA follows: TGTGCCAGCACCCAATACAATGATCAAGAGACCCAGTACTTC.

The chain joins TRBV12-3 or TRBV12-4 to TRBJ1-2, with unresolved D. The CDR3 is made up of 13 amino acids. Trimming shortened V by 7 bases and J by 0 bases, and 9 bases separated the two germline ends. The chain's CDR3 is CASTDMTNYGYTF. The CDR3 nucleotides read TGTGCCAGCACCGACATGACTAACTATGGCTACACCTTC.

The V and J genes are TRBV5-1 and TRBJ2-1, with 10 bases identical to TRBD1. V lost 4 bases, J lost 1 base, and 8 bases stayed unmatched. Germline lookup yields CDR1 SGHRS and CDR2 YFSETQ. The length of the CDR3 is 17 residues. The CDR3 loop is CASSDTGQGESYNEQFF. The CDR3 nucleotides read TGCGCCAGCAGCGATACCGGACAGGGGGAATCCTACAATGAGCAGTTCTTC.

V gene TRBV6-1 combines with J gene TRBJ2-3; 10 bases match TRBD2. J gave up 6 bases and V 6 bases, and 18 bases lay outside the gene matches. Germline lookup yields CDR1 MNHNS and CDR2 SASEGT. The CDR3 is 18 amino acids. In nucleotides, the CDR3 is TGTGCCAGCAGCGAAAGGTCTAGCGGGGGTGGGCCACGCGATACGCAGTATTTT. Translated, it gives CASSERSSGGGPRDTQYF.

The chain recombines TRBV7-2 with TRBJ1-3; weak D call: TRBD1 (6 bases). V was pared by 1 base and J by 4 bases, with 14 bases between. CDR3 length: 16 residues. Germline-derived CDR1 and CDR2 are SGHTA and FQGNSA. The DNA for the CDR3 is TGTGCCAGCAGCTTAGAGGCGGGGGCGCCCGGAAACACCATATATTTT. Protein sequence: CASSLEAGAPGNTIYF. Full variable domain (rest looked up from reference TRBV7-2 and TRBJ1-3): GAGVSQSPSNKVTEKGKDVELRCDPISGHTALYWYRQSLGQGLEFLIYFQGNSAPDKSGLPSDRFSAERTGGSVSTLTIQRTQQEDSAVYLCASSLEAGAPGNTIYFGEGSWLTVV.

This chain uses TRBV7-8 with TRBJ2-7; 12 positions agree with TRBD2. In germline, CDR1 is SGHVS, CDR2 FQNEAQ. Trimming cost V 4 bases and J 3 bases; bases outside gene matches: 4. The CDR3 runs 15 residues. The CDR3 DNA is TGTGCCAGCAGCTCCCGACTAGCGGGAGTCTACGAGCAGTACTTC. Protein sequence: CASSSRLAGVYEQYF.

The chain recombines TRBV29-1 with TRBJ2-7; possibly TRBD1 for D (6 bases). The CDR3 sequence is 15 residues long. From germline, CDR1 is SQVTM and CDR2 ANQGSEA. The ends were cut back, 4 bases at V and 0 bases at J, with 16 bases in the middle. CDR3 bases: TGCAGCGTTGCAGGAGGTGTCAGGGGCTCCTACGAGCAGTACTTC. Its protein product is CSVAGGVRGSYEQYF.

The chain combines TRBV6-5 with TRBJ2-7; D gene unclear. The CDR3 consists of 15 residues. Germline CDR1 MNHEY, CDR2 SVGAGI. The V and J ends lost 4 bases and 0 bases respectively, with 13 bases between them. The CDR3 is CASSSLTGSSYEQYF. For the CDR3, the DNA is TGTGCCAGCAGTTCTCTGACTGGATCCTCCTACGAGCAGTACTTC.

The chain is built from TRBV19 and TRBJ2-2; no clear D. With 1 base removed from V and 7 bases from J, the gap between germline ends came to 7 bases. This CDR3 comprises 13 residues. Germline V gene lookup returns CDR1 LNHDA and CDR2 SQIVND (reference sequence). Written as DNA, the CDR3 is TGTGCCAGTAGTATAGTGGGTGGCGGGGAGCTGTTTTTT. Its translation is CASSIVGGGELFF.

This clone showed up just once. The CDR3 DNA sequence: TGTGCCAGCAGATTCGGCAGGAACACTGAAGCTTTCTTT. Translation gives CASRFGRNTEAFF. The chain is built from TRBV2 and TRBJ1-1; D is ambiguous. V was clipped by 6 bases and J by 1 base, with 9 bases between them. The germline gives CDR1 SNHLY, CDR2 FYNNEI. The CDR3 runs to 13 residues.

This chain connects TRBV6-2 or TRBV6-3 to TRBJ2-5; TRBD1 agrees at 7 bases. Germline-derived CDR1 and CDR2 are MNHEY and SVGEGT. The CDR3 length is 14 residues. V was clipped by 6 bases and J by 5 bases; unmatched bases: 9. The DNA of the CDR3 is TGTGCCAGCAGCCAGGGACAGAGGATGGAGACCCAGTACTTC. Protein product: CASSQGQRMETQYF.

V usage is TRBV27 and J usage is TRBJ1-4; D is perhaps TRBD1 (6 bases). Trimming left V 5 bases short and J 7 bases short, with 17 bases between. CDR1 and CDR2 (germline): MNHEY, SMNVEV (reference sequence). This CDR3 is built from 15 residues. The CDR3 loop is CASSPWSRGIEKLFF. The CDR3 region has the DNA TGTGCCAGCAGTCCTTGGAGCAGGGGAATTGAAAAACTGTTTTTT.

J is TRBJ2-2 and V is TRBV28; D perhaps matches TRBD2 (6 bases). There are 17 residues in the CDR3. In germline, CDR1 is MDHEN, CDR2 SYDVKM. The V gene lost 5 bases and the J gene lost 1 base, with 17 bases spanning the gap. CDR3 sequence (DNA): TGTGCCAGCAGTCCCCTAGGAGGGTTAGAGAACACCGGGGAGCTGTTTTTT. Its protein product is CASSPLGGLENTGELFF.

V and J are TRBV9 and TRBJ1-1, with TRBD1 as a possible D gene (5 bases). V lost 0 bases, J lost 5 bases, and 14 bases lay in between. The CDR3 has 15 amino acids. Germline V CDR1 and CDR2: SGDLS, YYNGEE. The CDR3 nucleotides read TGTGCCAGCAGCGTAGGGGTCAGGGCGGTAACTGAAGCTTTCTTT. It encodes CASSVGVRAVTEAFF. Variable domain in full (rest from reference TRBV9 and TRBJ1-1): DSGVTQTPKHLITATGQRVTLRCSPRSGDLSVYWYQQSLDQGLQFLIQYYNGEERAKGNILERFSAQQFPDLHSELNLSSLELGDSALYFCASSVGVRAVTEAFFGQGTRLTVV.

The rearrangement links TRBV5-8 to TRBJ2-7; 8 bases align to TRBD1. The V and J ends lost 4 bases and 5 bases, in that order; junction bases with no gene match: 8. The germline V gene encodes CDR1 SGHTS and CDR2 YDEGEE. The CDR3 has 14 amino acids. The CDR3 protein is CASSERTGLDEQYF. For the CDR3, the DNA is TGTGCCAGCAGCGAAAGGACAGGGCTGGACGAGCAGTACTTC.

In its sample, this clone was seen a few times. This chain connects TRBV12-3 or TRBV12-4 to TRBJ1-6, with TRBD1 matching over 7 bases. V was clipped by 5 bases and J by 10 bases; unmatched bases: 5. CDR3 size: 13 residues. The CDR3 DNA follows: TGTGCCAGCAGTCGACAGGGTTGGTCACCCCTCCACTTT. It translates to CASSRQGWSPLHF.

The rearrangement links TRBV4-1 to TRBJ1-6; perhaps TRBD1 as D (6 bases). CDR3 length: 16 residues. Per the germline V gene, CDR1 is MGHRA and CDR2 is YSYEKL. V lost 0 bases and J lost 10, with 16 bases in between. The CDR3 sequence: CASSQDIDRGQSPLHF. As DNA, the CDR3 is TGCGCCAGCAGCCAAGATATCGACCGGGGGCAGTCACCCCTCCACTTT.

The chain recombines TRBV10-3 with TRBJ2-2, with unresolved D. Germline assignment: CDR1 ENHRY and CDR2 SYGVKD. The CDR3 length is 13 residues. With 3 bases removed from V and 6 bases from J, the gap between germline ends came to 8 bases. The CDR3 here is CAISDLSPGELFF. For the CDR3, the DNA is TGTGCCATCAGTGATTTGTCCCCCGGGGAGCTGTTTTTT.

Remarks on this clone: In the same sample, other DNA sequences code for this CDR3. V usage is TRBV27 and J usage is TRBJ1-2; D remains ambiguous. The CDR3 totals 13 residues. Germline loops: CDR1 MNHEY, CDR2 SMNVEV (reference sequence). V lost 5 bases, J lost 4 bases, and 11 bases lay in between. The DNA for the CDR3 is TGTGCCAGCAGTCCAGGAATGGGCTATGGCTACACCTTC. Translating it yields CASSPGMGYGYTF.

The chain joins TRBV2 to TRBJ1-1; 7 bases match TRBD1. The CDR3 loop spans 14 amino acids. With 1 base clipped from V and 4 bases from J, the junction kept 3 bases outside the gene matches. Germline V lookup: CDR1 SNHLY, CDR2 FYNNEI. The DNA for the CDR3 is TGTGCCAGCAGTGAAGGACAGGGCCTCACTGAAGCTTTCTTT. Amino acids: CASSEGQGLTEAFF.

This clone was observed once. The V gene is TRBV6-2 or TRBV6-3, the J gene TRBJ2-3; 10 bases fit TRBD1. This CDR3 contains 16 residues. The germline gives CDR1 MNHEY, CDR2 SVGEGT. Trimming took 0 bases from V and 4 from J; bases not matched to a gene: 4. The CDR3 here is CASSYSGTGAADTQYF. The CDR3 DNA sequence: TGTGCCAGCAGTTACTCGGGGACAGGGGCGGCAGATACGCAGTATTTT.

This sequence joins TRBV2 and TRBJ2-7; D is perhaps TRBD2 (6 bases). The CDR3 sequence is 14 residues long. V was trimmed by 6 bases and J by 6 bases, leaving 18 bases between them. Germline V lookup: CDR1 SNHLY, CDR2 FYNNEI. The CDR3 loop is CASSAPEGLGEQYF. The CDR3 region has the DNA TGTGCCAGCAGCGCCCCGGAGGGCCTCGGCGAGCAGTACTTC.

This chain links TRBV28 with TRBJ2-1; D is undetermined. Germline V CDR1 and CDR2: MDHEN, SYDVKM. The CDR3 is 13 residues long. V lost 6 bases and J 6 bases, leaving 12 bases between the germline ends. The CDR3 here is CASRDPWGNEQFF. The CDR3, as DNA: TGTGCCAGCAGGGACCCGTGGGGCAATGAGCAGTTCTTC.

This chain links TRBV10-2 with TRBJ2-7; TRBD2 agrees at 10 bases. CDR1 and CDR2 from the germline V gene are WSHSY and SAAADI. Losses at the gene ends were 8 bases for V and 5 bases for J; bases not matched to a gene: 12. The CDR3 is 15 amino acids. The CDR3 region is CASAREREGLDEQYF. DNA of the CDR3: TGCGCCAGCGCAAGGGAGCGGGAGGGCCTAGACGAGCAGTACTTC.